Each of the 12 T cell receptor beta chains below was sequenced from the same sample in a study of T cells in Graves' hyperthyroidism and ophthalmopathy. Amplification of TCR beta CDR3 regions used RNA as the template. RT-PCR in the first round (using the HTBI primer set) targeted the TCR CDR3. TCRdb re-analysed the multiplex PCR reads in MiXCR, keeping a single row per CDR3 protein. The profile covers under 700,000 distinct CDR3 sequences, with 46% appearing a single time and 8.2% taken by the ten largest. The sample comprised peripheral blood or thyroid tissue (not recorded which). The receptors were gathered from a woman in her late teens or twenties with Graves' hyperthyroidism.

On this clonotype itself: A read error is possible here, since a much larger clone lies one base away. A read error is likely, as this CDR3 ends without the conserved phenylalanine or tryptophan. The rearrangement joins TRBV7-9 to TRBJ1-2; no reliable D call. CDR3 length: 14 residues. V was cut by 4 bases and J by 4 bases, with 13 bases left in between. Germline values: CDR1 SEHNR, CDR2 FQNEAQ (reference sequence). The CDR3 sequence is CASSSIPGGYGYTI. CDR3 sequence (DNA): TGTGCCAGCAGCTCCATCCCGGGCGGCTATGGCTACACCATC.

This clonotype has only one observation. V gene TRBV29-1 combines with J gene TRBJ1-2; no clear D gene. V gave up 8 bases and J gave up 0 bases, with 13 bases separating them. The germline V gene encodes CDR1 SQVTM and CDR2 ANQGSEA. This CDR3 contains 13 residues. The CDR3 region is CSLVGRSNYGYTF. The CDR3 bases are TGCAGCTTAGTTGGCCGATCTAACTATGGCTACACCTTC.

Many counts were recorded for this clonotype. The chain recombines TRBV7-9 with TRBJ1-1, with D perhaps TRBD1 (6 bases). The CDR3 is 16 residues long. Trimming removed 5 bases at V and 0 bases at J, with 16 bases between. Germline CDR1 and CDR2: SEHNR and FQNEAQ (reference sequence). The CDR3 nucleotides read TGTGCCAGCAGCCCCCGGACAGTCATCATGAACACTGAAGCTTTCTTT. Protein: CASSPRTVIMNTEAFF.

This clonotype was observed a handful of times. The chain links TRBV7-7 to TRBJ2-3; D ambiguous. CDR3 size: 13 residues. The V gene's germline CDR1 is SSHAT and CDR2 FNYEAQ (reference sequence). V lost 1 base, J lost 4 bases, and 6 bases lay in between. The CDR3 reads CASSLGSADTQYF. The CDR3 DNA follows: TGTGCCAGCAGCTTAGGGAGCGCAGATACGCAGTATTTT.

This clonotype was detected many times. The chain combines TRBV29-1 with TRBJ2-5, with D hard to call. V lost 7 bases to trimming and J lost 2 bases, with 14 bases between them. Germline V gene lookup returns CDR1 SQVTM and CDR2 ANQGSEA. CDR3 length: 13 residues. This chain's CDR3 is CSGADWDQETQYF. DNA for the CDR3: TGCAGCGGGGCCGATTGGGATCAAGAGACCCAGTACTTC.

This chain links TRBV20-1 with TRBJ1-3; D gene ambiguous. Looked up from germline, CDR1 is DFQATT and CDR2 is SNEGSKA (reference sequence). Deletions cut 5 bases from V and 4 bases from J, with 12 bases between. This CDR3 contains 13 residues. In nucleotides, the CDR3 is TGCAGTGCTCCTCCTTGGGCCGGAAACACCATATATTTT. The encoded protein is CSAPPWAGNTIYF.

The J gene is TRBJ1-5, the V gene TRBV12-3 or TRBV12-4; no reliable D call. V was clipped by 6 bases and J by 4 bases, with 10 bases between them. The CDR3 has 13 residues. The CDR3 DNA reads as TGTGCCAGCAGCCAACGGACGAATCAGCCCCAGCATTTT. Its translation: CASSQRTNQPQHF.

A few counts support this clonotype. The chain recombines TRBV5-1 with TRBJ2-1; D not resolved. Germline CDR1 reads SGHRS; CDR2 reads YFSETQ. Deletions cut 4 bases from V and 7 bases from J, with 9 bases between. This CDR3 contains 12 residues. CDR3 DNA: TGCGCCAGCAGCAAGGACCGAAATGAGCAGTTCTTC. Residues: CASSKDRNEQFF. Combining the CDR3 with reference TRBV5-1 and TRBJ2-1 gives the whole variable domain KAGVTQTPRYLIKTRGQQVTLSCSPISGHRSVSWYQQTPGQGLQFLFEYFSETQRNKGNFPGRFSGRQFSNSRSEMNVSTLELGDSALYLCASSKDRNEQFFGPGTRLTVL.

CDR3 amino acids: CASSEPWTGDEQYF. CDR3 coding DNA: TGTGCCAGCAGTGAACCCTGGACAGGGGACGAGCAGTACTTC. The chain joins TRBV25-1 to TRBJ2-7; TRBD1 agrees at 9 bases. The V gene's germline CDR1 is MGHDK and CDR2 SYGVNS. V shed 2 bases, J shed 5 bases, and the junction held 4 bases outside the gene matches. The length of the CDR3 is 14 residues.

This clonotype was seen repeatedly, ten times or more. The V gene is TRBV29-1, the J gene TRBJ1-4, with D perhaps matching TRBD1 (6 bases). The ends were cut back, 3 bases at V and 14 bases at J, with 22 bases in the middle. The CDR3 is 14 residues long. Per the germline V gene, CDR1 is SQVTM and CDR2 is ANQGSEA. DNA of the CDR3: TGCAGCGTTGACTTAGGGGCCCAGACCCAGGGGCTGTTTTTT. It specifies CSVDLGAQTQGLFF.

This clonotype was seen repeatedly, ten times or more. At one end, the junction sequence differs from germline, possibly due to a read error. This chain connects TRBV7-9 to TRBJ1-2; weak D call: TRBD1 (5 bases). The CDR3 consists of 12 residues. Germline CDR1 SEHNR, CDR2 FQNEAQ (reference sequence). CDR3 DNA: TGCGCCAGCAGCTTAGGGGACTATGGCTACACCTTC. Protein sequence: CASSLGDYGYTF.

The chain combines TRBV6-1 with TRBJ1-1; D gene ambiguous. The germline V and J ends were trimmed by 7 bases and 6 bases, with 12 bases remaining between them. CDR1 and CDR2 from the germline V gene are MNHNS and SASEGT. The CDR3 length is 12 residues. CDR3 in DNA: TGTGCCAGCACCAGAAGGAAACCTGAAGCTTTCTTT. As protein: CASTRRKPEAFF.